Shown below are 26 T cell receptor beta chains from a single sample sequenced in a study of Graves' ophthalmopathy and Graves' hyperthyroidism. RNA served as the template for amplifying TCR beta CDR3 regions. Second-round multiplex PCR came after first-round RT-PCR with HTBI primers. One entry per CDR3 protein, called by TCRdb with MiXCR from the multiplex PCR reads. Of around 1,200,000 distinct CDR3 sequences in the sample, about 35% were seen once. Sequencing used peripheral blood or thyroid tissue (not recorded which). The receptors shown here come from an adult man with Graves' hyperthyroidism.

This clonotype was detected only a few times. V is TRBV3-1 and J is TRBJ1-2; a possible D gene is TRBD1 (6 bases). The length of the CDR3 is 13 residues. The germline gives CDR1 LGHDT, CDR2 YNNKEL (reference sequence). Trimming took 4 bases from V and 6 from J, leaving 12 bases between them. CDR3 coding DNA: TGTGCCAGCAGCCTCCGACAGGTCGATGGCTACACCTTC. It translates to CASSLRQVDGYTF.

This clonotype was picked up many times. The CDR3 loop is CASSEGGWDQPQHF. The CDR3 DNA reads TGTGCCAGCAGTGAAGGTGGTTGGGATCAGCCCCAGCATTTT. The gene calls are TRBV6-1 and TRBJ1-5; D is unresolved. Germline values: CDR1 MNHNS, CDR2 SASEGT. The CDR3 covers 14 residues. V shed 1 base and J shed 5 bases, with 9 bases lying between them.

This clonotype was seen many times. DNA of the CDR3: TGTGCCACCAGTGATTCCCTCGACAGAACCTATGGCTACACCTTC. Protein: CATSDSLDRTYGYTF. This chain uses TRBV24-1 with TRBJ1-2; D may be TRBD1 (5 bases). Germline CDR1 and CDR2: KGHDR and SFDVKD. V lost 2 bases and J 4 bases, leaving 13 bases between the germline ends. This CDR3 is 15 amino acids long.

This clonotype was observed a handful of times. CDR3 in amino acids: CSATPTGQGDQPQHF. The DNA for the CDR3 is TGCAGTGCTACGCCTACGGGACAGGGGGATCAGCCCCAGCATTTT. V and J are TRBV20-1 and TRBJ1-5, with 11 bases that match TRBD1. This CDR3 region has 15 residues. Germline V CDR1 and CDR2: DFQATT, SNEGSKA (reference sequence). V gave up 4 bases and J gave up 5 bases; unmatched junction bases: 7.

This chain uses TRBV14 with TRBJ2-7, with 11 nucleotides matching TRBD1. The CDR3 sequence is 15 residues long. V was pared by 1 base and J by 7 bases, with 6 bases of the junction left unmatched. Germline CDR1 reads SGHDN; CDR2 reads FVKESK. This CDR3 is CASSQAGQGAQEQYF. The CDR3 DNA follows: TGTGCCAGCAGCCAAGCCGGACAGGGGGCACAAGAGCAGTACTTC. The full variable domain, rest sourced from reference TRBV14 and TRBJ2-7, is EAGVTQFPSHSVIEKGQTVTLRCDPISGHDNLYWYRRVMGKEIKFLLHFVKESKQDESGMPNNRFLAERTGGTYSTLKVQPAELEDSGVYFCASSQAGQGAQEQYFGPGTRLTVT.

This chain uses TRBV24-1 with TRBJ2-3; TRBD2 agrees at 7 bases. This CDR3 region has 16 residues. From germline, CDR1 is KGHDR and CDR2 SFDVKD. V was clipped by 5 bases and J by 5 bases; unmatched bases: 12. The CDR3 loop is CATSAPGAGEGDTQYF. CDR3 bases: TGTGCCACCAGTGCACCCGGTGCGGGAGAGGGAGATACGCAGTATTTT.

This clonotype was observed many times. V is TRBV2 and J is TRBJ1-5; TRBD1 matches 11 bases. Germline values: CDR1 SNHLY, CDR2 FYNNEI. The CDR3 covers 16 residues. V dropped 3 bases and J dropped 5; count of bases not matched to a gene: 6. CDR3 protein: CASSDRGQGADQPQHF. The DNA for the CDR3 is TGTGCCAGCAGTGATCGAGGACAGGGGGCTGATCAGCCCCAGCATTTT.

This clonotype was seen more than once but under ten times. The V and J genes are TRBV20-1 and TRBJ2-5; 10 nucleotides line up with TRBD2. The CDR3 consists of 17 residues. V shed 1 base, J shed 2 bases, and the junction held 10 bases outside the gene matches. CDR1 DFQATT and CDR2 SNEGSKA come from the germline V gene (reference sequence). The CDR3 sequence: CSARAASGGGEQETQYF. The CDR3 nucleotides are TGCAGTGCTAGAGCTGCTAGCGGGGGTGGGGAACAAGAGACCCAGTACTTC.

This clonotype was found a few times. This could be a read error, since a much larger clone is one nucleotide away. DNA of the CDR3: TGTGTCAGCAGAGGGGGAGAGAGCAATCAGCCCCAGCATTTT. Translation gives CVSRGGESNQPQHF. V usage is TRBV12-3 or TRBV12-4 and J usage is TRBJ1-5; tentatively, D is TRBD1 (6 bases). The CDR3 length is 14 residues.

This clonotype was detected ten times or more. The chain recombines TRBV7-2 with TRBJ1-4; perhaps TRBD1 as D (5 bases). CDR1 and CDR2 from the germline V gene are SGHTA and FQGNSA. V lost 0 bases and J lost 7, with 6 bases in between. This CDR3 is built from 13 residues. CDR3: CASSLARGEKLFF. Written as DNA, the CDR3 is TGTGCCAGCAGCTTAGCGAGGGGTGAAAAACTGTTTTTT.

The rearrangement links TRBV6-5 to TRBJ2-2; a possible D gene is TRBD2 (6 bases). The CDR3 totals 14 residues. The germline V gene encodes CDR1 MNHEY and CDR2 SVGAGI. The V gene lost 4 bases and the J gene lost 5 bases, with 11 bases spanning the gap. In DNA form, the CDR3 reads TGTGCCAGCAGTTTGATTAGCGGTACCGGGGAGCTGTTTTTT. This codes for CASSLISGTGELFF.

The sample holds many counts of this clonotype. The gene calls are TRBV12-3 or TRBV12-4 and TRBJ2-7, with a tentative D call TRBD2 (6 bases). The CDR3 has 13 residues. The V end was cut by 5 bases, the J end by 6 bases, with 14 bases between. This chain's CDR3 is CASSPSTSREQYF. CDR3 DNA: TGTGCCAGCAGTCCATCGACTAGTCGCGAGCAGTACTTC.

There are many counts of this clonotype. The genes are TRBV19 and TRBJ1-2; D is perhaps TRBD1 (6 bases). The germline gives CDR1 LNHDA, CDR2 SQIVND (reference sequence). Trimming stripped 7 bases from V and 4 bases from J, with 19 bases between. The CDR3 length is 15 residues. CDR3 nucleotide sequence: TGTGCCAGTAAGGGCGGAGAGGGGGTCATCTATGGCTACACCTTC. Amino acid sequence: CASKGGEGVIYGYTF. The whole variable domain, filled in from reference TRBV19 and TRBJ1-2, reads DGGITQSPKYLFRKEGQNVTLSCEQNLNHDAMYWYRQDPGQGLRLIYYSQIVNDFQKGDIAEGYSVSREKKESFPLTVTSAQKNPTAFYLCASKGGEGVIYGYTFGSGTRLTVV.

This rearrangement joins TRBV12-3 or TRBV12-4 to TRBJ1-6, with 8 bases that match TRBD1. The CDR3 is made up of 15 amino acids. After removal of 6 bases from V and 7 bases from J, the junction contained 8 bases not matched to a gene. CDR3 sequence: CASRTPGQENSPLHF. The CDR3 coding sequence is TGTGCCAGCAGGACCCCGGGACAGGAAAATTCACCCCTCCACTTT.

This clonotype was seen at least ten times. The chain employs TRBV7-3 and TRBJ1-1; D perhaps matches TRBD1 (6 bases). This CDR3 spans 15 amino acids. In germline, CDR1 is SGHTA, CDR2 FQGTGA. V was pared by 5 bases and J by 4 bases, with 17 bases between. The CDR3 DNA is TGTGCCAGCAGCCCGAGGGGGGCTGGGGGCACTGAAGCTTTCTTT. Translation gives CASSPRGAGGTEAFF. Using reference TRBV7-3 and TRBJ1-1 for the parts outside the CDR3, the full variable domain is GAGVSQTPSNKVTEKGKYVELRCDPISGHTALYWYRQSLGQGPEFLIYFQGTGAADDSGLPNDRFFAVRPEGSVSTLKIQRTERGDSAVYLCASSPRGAGGTEAFFGQGTRLTVV.

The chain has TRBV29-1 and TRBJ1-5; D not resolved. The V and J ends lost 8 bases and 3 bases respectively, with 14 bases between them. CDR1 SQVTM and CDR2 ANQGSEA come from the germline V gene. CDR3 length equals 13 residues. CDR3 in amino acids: CSSYRVINQPQHF. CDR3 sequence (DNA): TGCAGCAGTTACCGGGTAATCAATCAGCCCCAGCATTTT. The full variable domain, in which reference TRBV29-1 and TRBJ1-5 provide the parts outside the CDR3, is SAVISQKPSRDICQRGTSLTIQCQVDSQVTMMFWYRQQPGQSLTLIATANQGSEATYESGFVIDKFPISRPNLTFSTLTVSNMSPEDSSIYLCSSYRVINQPQHFGDGTRLSIL.

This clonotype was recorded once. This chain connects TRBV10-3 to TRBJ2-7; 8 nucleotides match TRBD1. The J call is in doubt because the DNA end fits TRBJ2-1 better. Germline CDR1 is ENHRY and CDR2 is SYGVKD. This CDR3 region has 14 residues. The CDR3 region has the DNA TGTGCCGCCGGAACAGGGGGAAATTACAATGAGCAGTTCTTC. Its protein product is CAAGTGGNYNEQFF.

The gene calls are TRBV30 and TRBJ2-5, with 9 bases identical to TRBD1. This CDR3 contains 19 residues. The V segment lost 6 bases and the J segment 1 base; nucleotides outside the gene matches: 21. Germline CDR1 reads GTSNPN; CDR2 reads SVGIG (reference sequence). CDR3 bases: TGTGCCTGTCGGTGGGACAGGGCGCATGATTCGGGAGCCCAAGAGACCCAGTACTTC. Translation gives CACRWDRAHDSGAQETQYF.

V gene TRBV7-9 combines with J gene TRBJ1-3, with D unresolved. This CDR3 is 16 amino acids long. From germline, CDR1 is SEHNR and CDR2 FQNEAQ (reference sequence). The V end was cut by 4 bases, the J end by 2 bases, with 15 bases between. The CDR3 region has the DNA TGTGCCAGCAGCTCCAACCAGGACCTCACTGGAAACACCATATATTTT. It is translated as CASSSNQDLTGNTIYF.

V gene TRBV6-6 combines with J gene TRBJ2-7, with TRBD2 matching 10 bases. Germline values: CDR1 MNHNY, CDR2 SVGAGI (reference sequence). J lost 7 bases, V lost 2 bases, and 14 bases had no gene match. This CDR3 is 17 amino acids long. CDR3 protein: CASSYAAGGPLSGEQYF. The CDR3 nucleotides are TGTGCCAGCAGTTACGCAGCGGGAGGGCCTTTATCGGGGGAGCAGTACTTC.

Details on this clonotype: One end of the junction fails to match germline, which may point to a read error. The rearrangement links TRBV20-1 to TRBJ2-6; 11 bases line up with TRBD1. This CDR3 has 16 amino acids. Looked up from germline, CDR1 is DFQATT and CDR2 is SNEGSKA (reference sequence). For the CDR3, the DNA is TGCAGTGCTAGACCGCCTTGGGGACAGGGGGTCAACGTCCTGACTTTC. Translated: CSARPPWGQGVNVLTF.

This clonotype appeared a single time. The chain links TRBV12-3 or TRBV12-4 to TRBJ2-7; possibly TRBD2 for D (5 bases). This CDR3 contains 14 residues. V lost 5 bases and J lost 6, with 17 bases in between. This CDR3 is CASSPPGMDFEQYF. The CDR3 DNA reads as TGTGCCAGCAGTCCCCCGGGAATGGATTTCGAGCAGTACTTC.

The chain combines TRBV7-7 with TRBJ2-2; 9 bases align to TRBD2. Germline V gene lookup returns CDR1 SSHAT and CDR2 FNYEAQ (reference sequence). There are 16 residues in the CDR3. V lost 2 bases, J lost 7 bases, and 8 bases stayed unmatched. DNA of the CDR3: TGTGCCAGCAGCTTATCGGGCGGGAGGGGATTCGGGGAGCTGTTTTTT. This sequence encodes CASSLSGGRGFGELFF. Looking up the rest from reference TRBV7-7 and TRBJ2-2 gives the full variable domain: GAGVSQSPRYKVTKRGQDVTLRCDPISSHATLYWYQQALGQGPEFLTYFNYEAQPDKSGLPSDRFSAERPEGSISTLTIQRTEQRDSAMYRCASSLSGGRGFGELFFGEGSRLTVL.

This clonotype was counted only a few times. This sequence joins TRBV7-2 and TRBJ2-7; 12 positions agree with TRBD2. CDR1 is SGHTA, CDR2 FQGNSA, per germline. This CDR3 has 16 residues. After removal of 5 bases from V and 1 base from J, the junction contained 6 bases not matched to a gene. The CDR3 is CASSVLAGGPSYEQYF. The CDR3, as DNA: TGTGCCAGCAGCGTTCTAGCGGGAGGGCCATCCTACGAGCAGTACTTC.

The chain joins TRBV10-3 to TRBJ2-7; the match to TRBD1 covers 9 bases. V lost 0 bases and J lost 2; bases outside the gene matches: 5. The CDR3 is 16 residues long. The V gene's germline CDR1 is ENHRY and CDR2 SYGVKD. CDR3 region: CAISESDRGSPYEQYF. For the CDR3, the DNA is TGTGCCATCAGTGAGTCTGACAGGGGGTCACCCTACGAGCAGTACTTC.

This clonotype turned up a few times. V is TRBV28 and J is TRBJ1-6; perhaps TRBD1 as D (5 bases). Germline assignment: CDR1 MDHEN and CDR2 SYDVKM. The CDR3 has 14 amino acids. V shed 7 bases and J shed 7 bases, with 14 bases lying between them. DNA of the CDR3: TGTGCCAGCATCGAGGGGAATGGGAATTCACCCCTCCACTTT. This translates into CASIEGNGNSPLHF.